These 14 T cell receptor beta chains originate from one sample sequenced in a study of cytomegalovirus exposure and HLA in healthy donors. The PCR contained 60 Vbeta and 13 Jbeta primers. Produced via immunoSEQ multiplex PCR; TCRdb's table is partial and in-frame only. The sample includes about 120,000 clones, roughly 79% of them seen just once. Material: PBMCs. The receptor source for this set is a woman in her forties in good health and CMV-seronegative.

The V and J genes are TRBV29-1 and TRBJ1-2; 8 bases match TRBD1. Germline trimming cut 4 bases from V and 2 bases from J; bases unmatched to any gene: 3. CDR1 SQVTM and CDR2 ANQGSEA come from the germline V gene. The CDR3 is made up of 13 amino acids. CDR3 bases: TGCAGCGTTGGGACAGGGCTGAACTATGGCTACACCTTC. It is translated as CSVGTGLNYGYTF.

The gene calls are TRBV5-4 and TRBJ2-3, with D tentatively TRBD2 (5 bases). The germline V gene has CDR1 SGHNT and CDR2 YYREEE (reference sequence). The CDR3 covers 16 residues. Trimming removed 4 bases at V and 0 bases at J, with 15 bases between. CDR3 region: CASSPTSGTSTDTQYF. The CDR3 bases are TGTGCCAGCAGCCCTACTAGTGGAACTAGCACAGATACGCAGTATTTT. The whole variable domain, remainder taken from reference TRBV5-4 and TRBJ2-3, is ETGVTQSPTHLIKTRGQQVTLRCSSQSGHNTVSWYQQALGQGPQFIFQYYREEENGRGNFPPRFSGLQFPNYSSELNVNALELDDSALYLCASSPTSGTSTDTQYFGPGTRLTVL.

This CDR3 is CASSLRAQETQYF. CDR3 DNA: TGTGCCAGCAGCCTCAGGGCCCAAGAGACCCAGTACTTC. J is TRBJ2-5 and V is TRBV7-2, with D tentatively TRBD1 (5 bases). V shed 5 bases and J shed 1 base, with 8 bases lying between them. CDR3 size: 13 residues. The V gene's germline CDR1 is SGHTA and CDR2 FQGNSA.

The chain recombines TRBV13 with TRBJ2-5; 9 nucleotides match TRBD1. The J call may be mistaken, given a closer DNA end match to TRBJ2-7. The CDR3 consists of 15 residues. Per germline, CDR1 PRHDT and CDR2 FYEKMQ (reference sequence). The chain's CDR3 is CASSEGGQGLYEQYF. The DNA for the CDR3 is TGTGCCAGCAGCGAAGGGGGACAGGGTCTTTACGAGCAGTACTTC.

The chain couples TRBV2 to TRBJ1-4; weak D call: TRBD1 (6 bases). Trimming shortened V by 7 bases and J by 8 bases, and 17 bases separated the two germline ends. The CDR3 covers 14 residues. Germline V gene sequence: CDR1 SNHLY, CDR2 FYNNEI. CDR3 nucleotide sequence: TGTGCCAGCACGGGGCAGGGGCCAGTGGAAAAACTGTTTTTT. Its protein product is CASTGQGPVEKLFF.

V is TRBV9 and J is TRBJ2-1; maybe TRBD2 (7 bases). V was clipped by 4 bases and J by 0 bases, with 14 bases between them. The CDR3 totals 16 residues. Germline CDR1 reads SGDLS; CDR2 reads YYNGEE. The CDR3: CASSLIGGASYNEQFF. In nucleotides, the CDR3 is TGTGCCAGCAGCCTGATTGGGGGGGCCTCCTACAATGAGCAGTTCTTC. Based on the CDR3 plus reference TRBV9 and TRBJ2-1, the full variable domain is DSGVTQTPKHLITATGQRVTLRCSPRSGDLSVYWYQQSLDQGLQFLIQYYNGEERAKGNILERFSAQQFPDLHSELNLSSLELGDSALYFCASSLIGGASYNEQFFGPGTRLTVL.

This rearrangement joins TRBV11-1 to TRBJ2-7; 7 bases are shared with TRBD2. The CDR3 is 14 amino acids. Germline CDR1 and CDR2: SGHAT and FQDESV (reference sequence). Trimming at V came to 3 bases and at J to 3 bases, leaving 5 bases not matched to a gene. The CDR3 is CASSFGGVGYEQYF. CDR3 DNA sequence: TGTGCCAGCAGCTTTGGGGGGGTCGGCTACGAGCAGTACTTC.

This clone came up a few times. The V and J genes are TRBV28 and TRBJ2-7; D gene ambiguous. CDR1 MDHEN and CDR2 SYDVKM come from the germline V gene. The CDR3 is 12 amino acids. V was trimmed by 2 bases and J by 7 bases, leaving 9 bases between them. The CDR3 here is CASSLTTKEQYF. The CDR3 region has the DNA TGTGCCAGCAGTTTAACAACCAAGGAGCAGTACTTC.

The genes are TRBV30 and TRBJ2-1, with 9 bases fitting TRBD2. CDR1 and CDR2 (germline): GTSNPN, SVGIG (reference sequence). This CDR3 is built from 14 residues. V was pared by 8 bases and J by 8 bases, with 13 bases of the junction left unmatched. The CDR3 loop is CATMGASGVYEQFF. The CDR3 DNA is TGTGCCACCATGGGGGCTAGCGGGGTCTATGAGCAGTTCTTC.

CDR3 nucleotide sequence: TGTGCCAGCAGCAAAGGCCGGACAGGGGGTTATTCTGGGGCCAACGTCCTGACTTTC. It translates to CASSKGRTGGYSGANVLTF. The chain couples TRBV21-1 to TRBJ2-6; TRBD1 is the table's D call, not checked against the DNA. TRBV21-1 is deemed a pseudogene. CDR3 length equals 19 residues.

The chain links TRBV5-5 to TRBJ1-4; D is unclear. Trimming took off 0 bases at V and 0 bases at J, with 9 bases between the two ends. In germline, CDR1 is SGHKS, CDR2 YYEKEE (reference sequence). The CDR3 is 16 residues long. This chain's CDR3 is CASSLGTAATNEKLFF. The CDR3 nucleotides are TGTGCCAGCAGCTTGGGAACAGCCGCAACTAATGAAAAACTGTTTTTT.

This chain uses TRBV7-6 with TRBJ2-2; 10 nucleotides align to TRBD1. The junction had 5 bases not matched to a gene; V was cut back by 5 bases and J by 5 bases. Germline V lookup: CDR1 SGHVS, CDR2 FNYEAQ. This CDR3 comprises 15 residues. CDR3 sequence: CASSPRTGGTGELFF. The CDR3 region has the DNA TGTGCCAGCAGCCCGAGGACAGGGGGTACCGGGGAGCTGTTTTTT.

This clone has a handful of counts. The chain recombines TRBV10-3 with TRBJ1-5; D ambiguous. This CDR3 comprises 13 residues. V was shortened by 2 bases and J by 5 bases, with 7 bases between the two germline ends. CDR1 is ENHRY, CDR2 SYGVKD, per germline. The CDR3 nucleotides are TGTGCCATCAGTGAGATCGGTGATCAGCCCCAGCATTTT. Its protein product is CAISEIGDQPQHF.

The chain uses TRBV2 and TRBJ1-1, with unresolved D. Germline values: CDR1 SNHLY, CDR2 FYNNEI. The CDR3 sequence is 12 residues long. With 5 bases removed from V and 3 bases from J, the gap between germline ends came to 7 bases. Written as DNA, the CDR3 is TGTGCCAGCAGTTCCCAGTACACTGAAGCTTTCTTT. Translating it yields CASSSQYTEAFF.